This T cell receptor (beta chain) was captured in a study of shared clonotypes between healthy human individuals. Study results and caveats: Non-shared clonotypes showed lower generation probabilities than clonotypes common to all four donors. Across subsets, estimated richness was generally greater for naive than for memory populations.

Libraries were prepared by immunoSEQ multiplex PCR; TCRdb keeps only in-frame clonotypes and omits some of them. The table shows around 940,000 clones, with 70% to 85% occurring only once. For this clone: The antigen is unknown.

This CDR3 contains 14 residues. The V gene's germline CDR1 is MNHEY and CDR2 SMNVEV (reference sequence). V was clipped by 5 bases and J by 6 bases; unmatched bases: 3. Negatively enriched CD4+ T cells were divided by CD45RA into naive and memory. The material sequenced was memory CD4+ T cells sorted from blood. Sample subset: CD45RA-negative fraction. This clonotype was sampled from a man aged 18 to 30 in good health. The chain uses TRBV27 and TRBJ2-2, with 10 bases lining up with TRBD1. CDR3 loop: CASSDRGLPGELFF. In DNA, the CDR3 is TGTGCCAGCAGTGACAGGGGGCTCCCCGGGGAGCTGTTTTTT.